This T cell receptor beta chain was sequenced for a study of cytomegalovirus exposure and HLA in healthy donors. The wider study: Tens of millions of unique TCRs from HLA-typed donors were held in an early release of data.

With regard to this clone: Antigen specificity is unknown.

Deletions cut 0 bases from V and 5 bases from J, with 11 bases between. CDR3 length: 15 residues. Germline CDR1 SGHDT, CDR2 YYEEEE. Whole-study findings and limits: Upon later analysis, HLA-associated TCR beta chains proved more clonally expanded than other, equally common chains. The majority of TCR sequences were rare, yet some public TCRs appeared in many donors.

Primers for the PCR totalled 60 Vbeta and 13 Jbeta. Only in-frame clones appear in the TCRdb table, and some are missing; sequencing was by immunoSEQ multiplex PCR. This sample's table has 34,000 or so clones. The material sequenced was PBMCs. This chain uses TRBV5-6 with TRBJ2-2; possible D gene TRBD1, 5 bases. The source is a female donor in good health and CMV-seronegative. DNA of the CDR3: TGTGCCAGCAGCTTGGACAGGAAGGGTACCGGGGAGCTGTTTTTT. It specifies CASSLDRKGTGELFF.